This T cell receptor beta chain is from a study of neurological immune-mediated disorders (dated by TCRdb to about 2019). Concerning the study at large: Peripheral blood TCR-beta repertoires from HTLV-I-associated myelopathy (HAM/TSP) patients, multiple sclerosis patients and healthy controls were compared by UMI-based sequencing. The approximately 100 TCR-beta libraries included longitudinal samples, technical triplicates and paired sorted CD4+ and CD8+ T-cell subsets alongside PBMC samples. The cohort comprised about 68 subjects: around 15 HAM/TSP patients, approximately 34 multiple sclerosis patients and approximately 20 healthy controls.

To synthesize cDNA, template-switch 5'RACE was performed with a primer carrying a 10-nucleotide random unique molecular identifier so that each TCR transcript was tagged. Every sequencing run covered 15-18 subjects and yielded more than 170 million TCR-beta sequences. The RNeasy kit was used for extraction of total RNA. TCR-beta VDJ regions were amplified with primers for the TCR constant region and the 5'RACE anchor, using the KAPA Real-time Library Amplification kit. A first PCR added sample indexes and Illumina adaptors, and a second PCR then raised library yield. After purification with Ampure beads, the TCR product of roughly 650 bp was size-selected on a 2% E-gel SizeSelection system. Before pooling, library quality was assessed on a Bioanalyzer, concentration was determined with Qubit, and library quantification was performed with the Kapa Library Quantification kit. Paired-end 2 x 150 bp sequencing of the libraries was performed on an Illumina HiSeq 2500. To increase sequence diversity, about 25-31% phiX was spiked into each library pool. Regarding the original processing steps: Quality-filtered reads were processed with the UMI-based MiGEC pipeline, and over 90% of raw TCR sequences were removed by the MiGEC pipeline during error correction. IMGT germline references were used for aligning VDJ genes, and each clonotype was defined as a unique CDR3 amino acid sequence together with its V-J genes. VDJtools evaluated clonal expansion, Shannon diversity and CDR3 relatedness (CalcPairwiseDistances, ClusterSamples); CLCbio workbench built phylogenetic trees. Clones with at least 8 unique UMIs were defined as expanded, with this threshold being based on coefficient-of-variation modelling across technical triplicates. TCRdb applied fastp at Q25 and MiXCR to the public reads, then kept only in-frame beta chains. Every CDR3 protein is listed once, alongside the most common genes and DNA of its rows. The V and J calls reflect TCRdb's pipeline rather than the authors' work. For this sample the table gives 50,000 or so distinct CDR3 sequences, of which under 13% were detected only once. The ten largest make up approximately 22% of the sample.

General study outcomes and caveats: TCR clonal expansion was highest in HAM/TSP patients and lowest in MS patients, with MS patients falling below even healthy controls. No identical CDR3 amino acid sequences were shared among expanded clones across subjects, suggesting private TCR-beta repertoires in all groups.

Ten or more counts support this clonotype. There is no known antigen for this receptor. Base qualities are missing; no much larger clone stands one base away. The CDR3, from cysteine to phenylalanine, totals 15 residues. CDR3 DNA only is kept here, 45 bases in frame from base 1. The germline ends are 11 bases apart after V is trimmed by 2 bases and J by 4 bases. Per the germline V gene (reference sequence), WNHNN is the CDR1 and SYGVQD is the CDR2. Libraries from unsorted PBMCs were made from 2 million PBMCs kept in RNAlater at -80 degrees C until RNA extraction. PBMCs were separated from peripheral blood using Ficoll-Hypaque density gradient centrifugation and then cryopreserved in liquid nitrogen.

Sequencing was performed on PBMCs. This sequence was found in a woman aged 40 to 50 with HTLV-1-associated myelopathy (HAM/TSP). The chain couples TRBV10-1 to TRBJ2-2; the D gene remains uncertain. The CDR3 protein sequence reads: CASSETPGPTGELFF. The DNA sequence is as follows: TGCGCCAGCAGTGAGACGCCAGGACCCACCGGGGAGCTGTTTTTT.